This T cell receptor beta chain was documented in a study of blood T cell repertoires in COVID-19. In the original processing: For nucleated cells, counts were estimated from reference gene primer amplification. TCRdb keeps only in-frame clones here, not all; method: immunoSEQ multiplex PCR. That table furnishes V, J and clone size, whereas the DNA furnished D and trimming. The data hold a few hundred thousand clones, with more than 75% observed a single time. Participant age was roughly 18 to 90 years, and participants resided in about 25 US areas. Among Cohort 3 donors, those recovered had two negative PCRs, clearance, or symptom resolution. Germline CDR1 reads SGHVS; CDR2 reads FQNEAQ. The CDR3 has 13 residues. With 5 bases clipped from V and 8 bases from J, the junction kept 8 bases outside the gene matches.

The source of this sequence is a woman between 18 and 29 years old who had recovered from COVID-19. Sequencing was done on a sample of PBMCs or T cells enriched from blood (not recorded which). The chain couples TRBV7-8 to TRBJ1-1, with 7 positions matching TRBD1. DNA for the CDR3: TGTGCCAGCAGCACGGGACAGATAGTAGAAGCTTTCTTT. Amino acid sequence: CASSTGQIVEAFF.